Included here is one TCR beta chain sequence, with context. Its antigen is unidentified. CDR3 length: 14 amino acids. V lost 8 bases, J lost 5 bases, and 18 bases lay in between. Per the germline V gene, CDR1 is MNHNS and CDR2 is SASEGT. Amplification of the TCR beta CDR3 regions used RNA transcripts (as template). Following a first-round RT-PCR that used HTBI primers, a second-round multiplex PCR was carried out. MiXCR, run by TCRdb on the multiplex PCR reads, gives a single entry per CDR3 protein. The sample comprises hundreds of thousands of distinct CDR3 sequences, approximately 22% of which are singletons, and roughly 7.4% rests with the top ten. This sample was taken from a study of Graves' ophthalmopathy and Graves' hyperthyroidism. Orbital computed tomography, together with clinical symptoms, serum thyroxine, TRAb and thyroid ultrasound, was used for diagnosis. From fresh peripheral blood, roughly 9.3 ml in volume, the PBMCs were obtained.

Whole-study results and caveats: Ophthalmopathy versus stable hyperthyroidism: 13-signature model gave around 90% sensitivity, less than 82% specificity.

The receptor's source is a woman between 18 and 29 years old with stable Graves' hyperthyroidism. Some clones in this sample may be carry-over from other donors' samples. This chain connects TRBV6-1 to TRBJ2-5; D is perhaps TRBD1 (6 bases). Sequencing was performed on peripheral blood. The CDR3 here is CASGQGSPRETQYF. In nucleotides, the CDR3 is TGTGCCAGCGGCCAGGGGTCACCGAGGGAGACCCAGTACTTC.